The present T cell receptor beta chain was sequenced within a study of cytomegalovirus exposure and HLA in healthy donors. The study's findings and limits: Across donors, most TCRs were seen rarely, yet some public ones were widespread.

All donors participated as healthy donors of bone marrow. Points on this clone: Its antigen is undetermined.

The PCR had 60 Vbeta and 13 Jbeta primers. The repertoire was sequenced with immunoSEQ multiplex PCR; TCRdb's copy has only in-frame clones and lacks some. The profile shows some 130,000 clones, roughly three quarters of them singletons. CDR1 is MDHEN, CDR2 SYDVKM, per germline. Trimming took 2 bases from V and 0 from J; bases not matched to a gene: 9. The CDR3 sequence is 17 residues long. V and J are TRBV28 and TRBJ2-7; 8 bases are a match to TRBD2. Sequencing used PBMCs. The clonotype originates from a man under 40 in good health and CMV-seronegative. In DNA form, the CDR3 reads TGTGCCAGCAGTTTAATTCCCGGGAGGGCCAGCTCCTACGAGCAGTACTTC. This gives the protein CASSLIPGRASSYEQYF.